This T cell receptor beta chain was recorded in a study of cytomegalovirus exposure and HLA in healthy donors. Whole-study findings and limits: Presence/absence analyses assumed roughly uniform sequencing depth across donors, which may not hold. Analyzed later, association rates of TCRs varied across HLA loci, with DRB1 most and HLA-C fewest. Association of a missense DCLRE1C variant with TCR beta V- and J-gene trimming was reported in a later analysis. The study designated fewer than 200 TCR beta chains cytomegalovirus-associated.

This CDR3 is 18 amino acids long. Per the germline V gene, CDR1 is SGHTA and CDR2 is FQGNSA. Trimming removed 2 bases from V and 0 bases from J; junction bases left unmatched: 12. About this clone itself: Antigen: not known.

Primers for the PCR totalled 60 Vbeta and 13 Jbeta. Method: immunoSEQ multiplex PCR; TCRdb's copy keeps in-frame clones and lacks some. Of over 150,000 clones in the sample, 75% to 90% were seen once. The gene calls are TRBV7-2 and TRBJ1-1; 7 bases match TRBD1. This clonotype originated in a man aged 30 to 39 in good health and CMV-seropositive. The specimen sequenced was PBMCs. Written as DNA, the CDR3 is TGTGCCAGCAGCTTACTAGGCCCCGGGACAGAGATGAACACTGAAGCTTTCTTT. It specifies CASSLLGPGTEMNTEAFF.